These T cell receptor beta chains were read from a single sample in a study of T cells in Graves' hyperthyroidism and ophthalmopathy. One entry per CDR3 protein results from TCRdb running MiXCR on the multiplex PCR reads. The sample lists approximately 330,000 distinct CDR3 sequences, 15% to 20% occurring once. Sequencing input: blood. The receptors stem from a woman between 50 and 59 years old with Graves' hyperthyroidism. Each CDR3 is given with its conserved first and last residue. Each record gives: clone size, J gene, V gene, D gene, CDR3 DNA, CDR3 protein. A D gene is named only where the DNA matches it firmly. The size field is filled for only some rows; it gives once, few, many or a size class.

>NA|TRBJ1-1|TRBV12-5|NA
TGTGCTAGTGGTTTGGAAGACAGTGCTGAAGCTTTCTTT
CASGLEDSAEAFF
>many|TRBJ1-2|TRBV30|TRBD1
TGTGCCTGGAGTCGTCCGGGACAGGGTTTTAACTATGGCTACACCTTC
CAWSRPGQGFNYGYTF
>NA|TRBJ2-5|TRBV5-1|NA
TGCGCCAGCAGCTCTCAAGGGAGGGAGACCCAGTACTTC
CASSSQGRETQYF
>many|TRBJ1-1|TRBV18|NA
TGTGCCAGCTCCTCCGGGGCGACGAACACTGAAGCTTTCTTT
CASSSGATNTEAFF
>NA|TRBJ1-5|TRBV28|TRBD1
TGTGCCAGCAGTTTATCCCGGGACAGGCATCAGCCCCAGCATTTT
CASSLSRDRHQPQHF
>NA|TRBJ2-1|TRBV5-1|NA
TGCGCCAGCAGCATCGAACGGGGGGAGCAGTTCTTC
CASSIERGEQFF
>many|TRBJ2-5|TRBV2|NA
TGTGCCAGCAGTTCTACAGGCTACCAAGAGACCCAGTACTTC
CASSSTGYQETQYF
>many|TRBJ2-5|TRBV28|NA
TGTGCCAGCAGTTTGAGCGGAGCCCTCCAAGAGACCCAGTACTTC
CASSLSGALQETQYF
>many|TRBJ1-1|TRBV11-1|NA
TGTGCCAGCAGCTTCGCGGCTTTGAACACTGAAGCTTTCTTT
CASSFAALNTEAFF
>few|TRBJ2-7|TRBV3-1|NA
TGTGCCAGCAGCCACGCAGCGTTGAGCTCCTACGAGCAGTACTTC
CASSHAALSSYEQYF
>few|TRBJ2-5|TRBV4-1|NA
TGCGCCAGCAGCCCCCCCTCAGGGTTGGAGGAGACCCAGTACTTC
CASSPPSGLEETQYF
>few|TRBJ2-2|TRBV7-8|NA
TGTGCCAGCAGCCTGTGGCAGATCGTAAACACCGGGGAGCTGTTTTTT
CASSLWQIVNTGELFF
>NA|TRBJ2-2|TRBV11-3|NA
TGTGCCAGCAGCCCCCCCGGGGGCTTTAACGCCGGGGAGCTGTTTTTT
CASSPPGGFNAGELFF
>few|TRBJ2-3|TRBV14|TRBD2
TGTGCCAGCAGCCAAGATACCCTTACAGCGGGGGCGGCAGATACGCAGTATTTT
CASSQDTLTAGAADTQYF
>few|TRBJ1-2|TRBV12-3/TRBV12-4|NA
TGTGCCAGCAGTTTATCACCGAGCCCCTTC
CASSLSPSPF
>many|TRBJ2-3|TRBV5-1|NA
TGCGCCAGCAGCTTGGAACTCAGCACAGATACGCAGTATTTT
CASSLELSTDTQYF
>few|TRBJ1-2|TRBV7-9|NA
TGTGCCAGCACCCTCGGAGACTTCCCTAGGGGTGGCTACACCTTC
CASTLGDFPRGGYTF
>NA|TRBJ2-7|TRBV11-2|NA
TGTGCCAGCAGCTTATCATCGATCCACGAGCAGTACTTC
CASSLSSIHEQYF
>many|TRBJ2-7|TRBV12-3/TRBV12-4|TRBD2
TGTGCCAGCAGCCTTAGCGGGAGTTCGGGCGAGCAGTACTTC
CASSLSGSSGEQYF
>many|TRBJ2-1|TRBV5-1|NA
TGCGCCAGCAGCCCCAGGGCGAACTACAATGAGCAGTTCTTC
CASSPRANYNEQFF
>many|TRBJ2-7|TRBV6-5|TRBD2
TGTGCCAGCAGTTACTCAGCTACTAGCGGCTACGAGCAGTACTTC
CASSYSATSGYEQYF
>many|TRBJ2-5|TRBV28|TRBD1
TGTGCCAGCCAAACAGGGGCCGGGGAGACCCAGTACTTC
CASQTGAGETQYF
>NA|TRBJ2-1|TRBV7-3|TRBD2
TGTGCCAGCAGCCCAGTGGGAGGGCCCTATGAGCAGTTCTTC
CASSPVGGPYEQFF
>many|TRBJ2-3|TRBV27|NA
TGTGCCAGCAGTCCCCTGAGTGTAGATACGCAGTATTTT
CASSPLSVDTQYF
>NA|TRBJ2-7|TRBV29-1|NA
TGCAGCGTTGAAGGCGACCACTACGAGCAGTACTTC
CSVEGDHYEQYF
>many|TRBJ1-1|TRBV20-1|TRBD1
TGCAGTGCTACTGGGACAGGGGAAGGGGTAACTGAAGCTTTCTTT
CSATGTGEGVTEAFF
>once|TRBJ2-1|TRBV4-1|NA
TGCGCCAGCAGCCTCAGGGAAAACAATGAGCAGTTCTTC
CASSLRENNEQFF
>NA|TRBJ1-1|TRBV7-2|NA
TGTGCCAGCAGCTTATCTTTTGGCGTCAGTGAAGCTTTCTTT
CASSLSFGVSEAFF
>NA|TRBJ1-2|TRBV4-1|NA
TGTGCCAGCAGCCAAAATTACAGGGTCGTCGGCTACACCTTC
CASSQNYRVVGYTF
>NA|TRBJ2-1|TRBV28|TRBD2
TGTGCCAGCACCATTGTCGGGGGGTACAATGAGCAGTTCTTC
CASTIVGGYNEQFF
>NA|TRBJ2-2|TRBV2|NA
TGTGCCAGCAGTGAATATCCTCCCGGGGAGCCGTTTTTT
CASSEYPPGEPFF
>NA|TRBJ1-5|TRBV12-3/TRBV12-4|NA
TGTGCCAGCAGTCAGGCGATAAGCAATCAGCCCCAGCATTTT
CASSQAISNQPQHF
>NA|TRBJ2-7|TRBV6-2/TRBV6-3|TRBD2
TGTGCCAGCAGTCTTCGACTAGCGGGAGTCGACTCCTACGAGCAGTACTTC
CASSLRLAGVDSYEQYF
>many|TRBJ2-3|TRBV27|NA
TGTGCCAGCAGGCTAGAGTACACAGATACGCAGTATTTT
CASRLEYTDTQYF
>many|TRBJ1-5|TRBV28|NA
TGTGCCAGCAGTCCCATAACCGGGACCGAAAATCAGCCCCAGCATTTT
CASSPITGTENQPQHF
>many|TRBJ2-1|TRBV20-1|TRBD2
TGCAGTGCCGCCGCTCGCAGAGCGGGAGTGAGTGAGCAGTTCTTC
CSAAARRAGVSEQFF
>many|TRBJ1-3|TRBV28|NA
TGTGCCACATGGACAAGCGGAAACACCATATATTTT
CATWTSGNTIYF
>many|TRBJ1-2|TRBV15|NA
TGTGCCACCAGCAGAGGGGACCGGCTTAACTATGGCTACACCTTC
CATSRGDRLNYGYTF
>few|TRBJ1-4|TRBV9|NA
TGTGCCAGCAGCGGGGCGGGAGCAACTAATGAAAAACTGTTTTTT
CASSGAGATNEKLFF
>NA|TRBJ2-1|TRBV3-1|TRBD1
TGTGCCAGCAGCAAAACCGGGACAGGGGTAAGTTTGTGGGATGAGCAGCTCTTC
CASSKTGTGVSLWDEQLF
>few|TRBJ2-3|TRBV6-1|NA
TGTGCCATCCGTCCTGGGGTCGATGCGCAGTATTTT
CAIRPGVDAQYF
>NA|TRBJ2-7|TRBV7-9|TRBD1
TGTGCCAGCAGCCCCGGACAGGCGAGGACCTACGAGCAGTACTTC
CASSPGQARTYEQYF
>NA|TRBJ1-1|TRBV12-3/TRBV12-4|NA
TGTGCCAGCAGTTCCCCCTGGACTCCCAAGGATGCAGCTTTCTTT
CASSSPWTPKDAAFF
>NA|TRBJ1-1|TRBV6-1|TRBD1
TGTGCCAGCAGTGAAAATCAGGGGGCTGAAGCTTTCTTT
CASSENQGAEAFF
>NA|TRBJ2-1|TRBV19|NA
TGTGCCAGCCGGACTCTATACGCCAGGGACAATGAGCAGTTCTTC
CASRTLYARDNEQFF
>NA|TRBJ1-5|TRBV19|NA
TGTGCCAGTAGTTCCCGACATCTGAGCAATCAGCCCCAGCATTTT
CASSSRHLSNQPQHF
>NA|TRBJ1-2|TRBV12-3/TRBV12-4|NA
TGTGCCAGCAGTTGGGGGCCAAACTATGGCTACACCTTC
CASSWGPNYGYTF
>NA|TRBJ1-1|TRBV20-1|TRBD1
TGCAGTGCTAGGACAGGGGGTTACATGAACACTGAAGCTTTCTTT
CSARTGGYMNTEAFF
>NA|TRBJ1-5|TRBV27|TRBD1
TGTGCCAGCACCTCCTGGACAGGGGGCCAGCCCCAGCATTTT
CASTSWTGGQPQHF
>few|TRBJ2-3|TRBV6-1|NA
TGTGCCAGCAGCCTGAGCGGGTTTAGCACAGATACGCAGTATTTT
CASSLSGFSTDTQYF
>many|TRBJ2-5|TRBV2|TRBD2
TGTGCCAGCAGTAGACTAGCGGAGACCCAGTACTTC
CASSRLAETQYF
>NA|TRBJ2-3|TRBV20-1|NA
TGCAGTGCTTCATCCCCTCTAGCCCAAGCATCGGATACGCAGTATTTT
CSASSPLAQASDTQYF
>many|TRBJ1-2|TRBV20-1|NA
TGCAGTGCTAGACACACGGGACTGCGGGGCTACACCTTC
CSARHTGLRGYTF
>NA|TRBJ2-7|TRBV6-2/TRBV6-3|NA
TGTGCCAGCAGTCACCCCCTTGTAGGCAAACCGTTCTACGAGCAGTACTTC
CASSHPLVGKPFYEQYF
>NA|TRBJ2-3|TRBV5-4|TRBD1
TGTGCCAGCAGCCCAACAGGGGGAGTGGGTACGCAGTATTTT
CASSPTGGVGTQYF